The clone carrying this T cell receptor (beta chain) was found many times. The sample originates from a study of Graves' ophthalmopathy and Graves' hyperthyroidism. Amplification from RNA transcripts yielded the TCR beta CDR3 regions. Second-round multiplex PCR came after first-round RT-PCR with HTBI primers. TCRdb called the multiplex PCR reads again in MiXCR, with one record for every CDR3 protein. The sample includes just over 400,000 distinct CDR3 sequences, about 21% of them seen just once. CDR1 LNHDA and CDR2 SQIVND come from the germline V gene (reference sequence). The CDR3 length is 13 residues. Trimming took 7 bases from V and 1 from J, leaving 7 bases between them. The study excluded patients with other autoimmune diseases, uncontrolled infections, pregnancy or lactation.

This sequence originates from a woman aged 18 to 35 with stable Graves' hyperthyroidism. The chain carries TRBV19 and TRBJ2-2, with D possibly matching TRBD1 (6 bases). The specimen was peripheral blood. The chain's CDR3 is CASTDRNTGELFF. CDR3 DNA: TGTGCCAGTACGGACAGGAACACCGGGGAGCTGTTTTTT.